The clone carrying this T cell receptor beta chain was observed a few times. Antigen: not known. Combining iRepertoire HTBI primers with Arm-PCR of CDR3 regions, the authors built TCR beta libraries. TCRdb recomputed calls from the multiplex PCR reads with MiXCR, one row per CDR3 protein. The sample lists some 500,000 distinct CDR3 sequences; about 16% were seen once. The CDR3 is 14 amino acids. Trimming removed 2 bases from V and 2 bases from J; junction bases left unmatched: 2. This sample is drawn from a study of regulatory T cells in long-lasting Graves disease. Regarding time point: newly diagnosed GD, antithyroid drugs for less than 3 months. Preparation of the TCR library used RNA extracted from PBMCs. Study-level findings and limits: Persistent Graves' patients showed reduced TCR diversity versus newly diagnosed patients.

These same data were also listed under a study on T cells in Graves' hyperthyroidism and ophthalmopathy. That publication notes: The primer set for the first-round RT-PCR of the TCR CDR3 was HTBI.

The V gene is TRBV12-3 or TRBV12-4, the J gene TRBJ2-7, with 8 bases identical to TRBD1. This TCR was sampled from a woman aged 35 to 59 with Graves disease. The material sequenced was peripheral blood mononuclear cells (PBMCs), taken at new diagnosis, from a patient treated with antithyroid drugs. CDR3 region: CASSLRQGTYEQYF. The CDR3 coding sequence is TGTGCCAGCAGTTTAAGACAGGGGACCTACGAGCAGTACTTC.